The sample holds many counts of the clone carrying this TCR beta chain. The data were taken from a study of T cells after yellow fever vaccination. Germline V lookup: CDR1 SGHRS, CDR2 YFSETQ. Trimming shortened V by 4 bases and J by 5 bases, and 12 bases separated the two germline ends. The CDR3 is 13 residues long. TCRdb itself ran the 5' RACE reads through MiXCR, one entry per CDR3 protein. The sample has fewer than 400,000 distinct CDR3 sequences; roughly 6.2% are singletons. The sample was PBMCs, taken 5 days after the yellow fever booster vaccination. The chain employs TRBV5-1 and TRBJ1-1, with D uncertain. The receptor's source is a man in his thirties or forties who received the YFV17D yellow fever vaccine. The CDR3 here is CASSMTGRTEAFF. In DNA, the CDR3 is TGCGCCAGCAGCATGACCGGGAGAACTGAAGCTTTCTTT.